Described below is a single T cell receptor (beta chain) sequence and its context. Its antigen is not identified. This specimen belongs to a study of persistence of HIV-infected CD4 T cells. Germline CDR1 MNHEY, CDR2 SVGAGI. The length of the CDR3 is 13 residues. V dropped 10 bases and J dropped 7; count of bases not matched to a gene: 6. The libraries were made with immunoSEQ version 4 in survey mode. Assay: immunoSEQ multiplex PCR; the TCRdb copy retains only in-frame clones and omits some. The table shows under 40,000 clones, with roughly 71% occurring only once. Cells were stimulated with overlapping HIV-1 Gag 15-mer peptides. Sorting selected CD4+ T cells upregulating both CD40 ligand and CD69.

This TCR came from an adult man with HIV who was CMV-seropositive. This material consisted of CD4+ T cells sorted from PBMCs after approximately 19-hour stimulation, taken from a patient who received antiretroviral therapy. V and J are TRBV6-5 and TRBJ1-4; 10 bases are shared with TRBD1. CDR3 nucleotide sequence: TGTGCCATCTGGACAGGGGGGAGTGAAAAACTGTTTTTT. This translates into CAIWTGGSEKLFF.